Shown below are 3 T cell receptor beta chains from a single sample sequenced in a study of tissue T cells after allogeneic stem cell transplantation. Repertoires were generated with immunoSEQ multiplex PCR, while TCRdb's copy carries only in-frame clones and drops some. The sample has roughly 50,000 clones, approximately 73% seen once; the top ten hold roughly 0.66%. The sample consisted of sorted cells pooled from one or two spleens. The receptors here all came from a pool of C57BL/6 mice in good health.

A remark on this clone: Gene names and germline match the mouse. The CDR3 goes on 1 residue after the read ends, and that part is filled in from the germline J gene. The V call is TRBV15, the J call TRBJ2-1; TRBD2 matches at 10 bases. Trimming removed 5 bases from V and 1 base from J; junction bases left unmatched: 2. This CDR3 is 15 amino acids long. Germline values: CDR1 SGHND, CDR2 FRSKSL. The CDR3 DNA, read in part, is TGTGCCAGCAGTCAGACTGGGGGGAACTATGCTGAGCAGTTC. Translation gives CASSQTGGNYAEQF. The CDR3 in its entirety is CASSQTGGNYAEQFF.

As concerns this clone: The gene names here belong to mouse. CDR3 region: CASGEDWGDAEQFF. The part of the CDR3 DNA that was read is TGTGCCAGCGGTGAGGACTGGGGGGATGCTGAGCAGTTC. The chain has TRBV13-2 and TRBJ2-1; 11 bases are a match to TRBD2. The observed sequence ends 1 residue before the CDR3 terminus, with the missing tail filled in from the germline J gene. CDR1 NNHNN and CDR2 SYGAGS come from the germline V gene (reference sequence). J lost 5 bases, V lost 2 bases, and 0 bases had no gene match. The CDR3 covers 14 residues.

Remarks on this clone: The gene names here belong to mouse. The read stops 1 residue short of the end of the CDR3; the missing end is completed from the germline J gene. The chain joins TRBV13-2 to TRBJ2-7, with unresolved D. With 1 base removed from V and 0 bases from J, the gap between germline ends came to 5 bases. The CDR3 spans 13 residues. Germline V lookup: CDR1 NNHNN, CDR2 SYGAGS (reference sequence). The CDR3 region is CASGDKGSYEQYF. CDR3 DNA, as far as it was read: TGTGCCAGCGGTGATAAGGGCTCCTATGAACAGTAC.